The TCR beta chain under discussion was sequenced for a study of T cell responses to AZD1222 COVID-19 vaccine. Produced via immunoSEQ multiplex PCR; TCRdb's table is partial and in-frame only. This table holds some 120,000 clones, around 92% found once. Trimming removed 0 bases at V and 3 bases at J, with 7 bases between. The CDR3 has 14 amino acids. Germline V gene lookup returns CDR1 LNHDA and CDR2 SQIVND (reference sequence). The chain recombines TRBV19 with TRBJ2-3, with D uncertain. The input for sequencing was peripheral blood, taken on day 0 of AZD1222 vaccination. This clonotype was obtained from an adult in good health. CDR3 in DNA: TGTGCCAGTAGTATAGAAACTGGTACAGATACGCAGTATTTT. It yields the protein CASSIETGTDTQYF.